Below are 30 T cell receptor beta chains sequenced from a single sample in a study of CD8 T cells in acute hepatitis C reinfection. This sample's time point: naive CD8 control sorted from an acute-time-point sample. The method was immunoSEQ multiplex PCR; TCRdb's version includes in-frame clones alone and lacks a portion of them. The sample carries approximately 41,000 clones, just under 90% recorded once. The specimen was naive CD8+ T cells from PBMCs. The source of these receptors is a man aged 30 to 39 with chronic hepatitis C.

Points on this clone: Other DNA sequences of this sample code for an identical CDR3. This chain uses TRBV27 with TRBJ2-7; 11 nucleotides align to TRBD2. V was pared by 1 base and J by 3 bases, with 8 bases of the junction left unmatched. The CDR3 sequence is 17 residues long. Germline assignment: CDR1 MNHEY and CDR2 SMNVEV (reference sequence). CDR3 amino acids: CASSLFLLAGVSYEQYF. The CDR3 coding sequence is TGTGCCAGCAGTTTATTTCTACTAGCGGGGGTGAGCTACGAGCAGTACTTC.

The chain couples TRBV7-9 to TRBJ1-4; D is perhaps TRBD1 (5 bases). Germline CDR1 is SEHNR and CDR2 is FQNEAQ (reference sequence). V dropped 3 bases and J dropped 8 bases, with 13 bases sitting between them. CDR3 length: 14 residues. The CDR3 spells CASSLYQGGEKLFF. The CDR3 nucleotides are TGTGCCAGCAGCTTGTATCAGGGAGGAGAAAAACTGTTTTTT. Variable domain in full (rest from reference TRBV7-9 and TRBJ1-4): DTGVSQNPRHKITKRGQNVTFRCDPISEHNRLYWYRQTLGQGPEFLTYFQNEAQLEKSRLLSDRFSAERPKGSFSTLEIQRTEQGDSAMYLCASSLYQGGEKLFFGSGTQLSVL.

The genes are TRBV15 and TRBJ1-4; D ambiguous. V dropped 8 bases and J dropped 4 bases, with 14 bases sitting between them. Germline loops: CDR1 LNHNV, CDR2 YYDKDF (reference sequence). The length of the CDR3 is 14 residues. This chain's CDR3 is CATGEGVNNEKLFF. In DNA form, the CDR3 reads TGTGCCACCGGAGAAGGTGTAAATAATGAAAAACTGTTTTTT.

CDR3 bases: TGTGCCAGCAGTTTAGCAGGGCGGACAGATACGCAGTATTTT. As protein: CASSLAGRTDTQYF. The chain links TRBV27 to TRBJ2-3, with D possibly matching TRBD1 (5 bases). V was pared by 2 bases and J by 3 bases, with 9 bases between. The CDR3 length is 14 residues. Germline-derived CDR1 and CDR2 are MNHEY and SMNVEV (reference sequence).

This clone has a handful of counts. The J gene is TRBJ2-7, the V gene TRBV4-1; 7 positions agree with TRBD1. V shed 0 bases and J 2 bases; nucleotides not matched to a gene: 4. This CDR3 is built from 15 residues. Per the germline V gene, CDR1 is MGHRA and CDR2 is YSYEKL. CDR3 DNA sequence: TGCGCCAGCAGCCAAGAGGGGGACAGTACCTACGAGCAGTACTTC. Translation gives CASSQEGDSTYEQYF.

The chain recombines TRBV19 with TRBJ2-3; 8 bases fit TRBD2. The CDR3 is 16 amino acids. With V trimmed by 4 bases and J by 2 bases, 8 bases remained unmatched. Germline V gene sequence: CDR1 LNHDA, CDR2 SQIVND (reference sequence). CDR3 sequence (DNA): TGTGCCAGTAGTACCGGACTAGCTAAATTCACAGATACGCAGTATTTT. It is translated as CASSTGLAKFTDTQYF.

V and J are TRBV2 and TRBJ1-1, with 9 bases identical to TRBD1. CDR3 length equals 16 residues. CDR1 SNHLY and CDR2 FYNNEI come from the germline V gene. J was trimmed by 3 bases and V by 0 bases; bases with no gene match: 5. This CDR3 reads CASSEAVRQGDTEAFF. CDR3 in DNA: TGTGCCAGCAGTGAAGCTGTTCGACAGGGGGACACTGAAGCTTTCTTT. Based on the CDR3 plus reference TRBV2 and TRBJ1-1, the full variable domain is EPEVTQTPSHQVTQMGQEVILRCVPISNHLYFYWYRQILGQKVEFLVSFYNNEISEKSEIFDDQFSVERPDGSNFTLKIRSTKLEDSAMYFCASSEAVRQGDTEAFFGQGTRLTVV.

V usage is TRBV29-1 and J usage is TRBJ2-1; 15 nucleotides match TRBD2. Unmatched junction bases numbered 10, after V lost 5 bases and J lost 2 bases. Germline-derived CDR1 and CDR2 are SQVTM and ANQGSEA. The CDR3 is made up of 18 amino acids. The CDR3 region is CSVSGLAGGQGPYNEQFF. CDR3 bases: TGCAGCGTTTCAGGACTAGCGGGGGGGCAGGGGCCCTACAATGAGCAGTTCTTC.

CDR3 residues: CAWTFSDTGELFF. In DNA form, the CDR3 reads TGTGCCTGGACTTTTAGCGACACCGGGGAGCTGTTTTTT. The chain combines TRBV30 with TRBJ2-2, with D perhaps matching TRBD2 (5 bases). The germline V and J ends were trimmed by 4 bases and 3 bases, with 9 bases remaining between them. The germline V gene has CDR1 GTSNPN and CDR2 SVGIG (reference sequence). The CDR3 covers 13 residues.

This clone came up once. The chain carries TRBV9 and TRBJ2-3, with 9 bases matching TRBD2. The ends lost 3 bases at V and 4 bases at J; junction bases unmatched: 3. CDR1 and CDR2 from the germline V gene are SGDLS and YYNGEE. The CDR3 covers 14 residues. CDR3 protein: CASSASGAADTQYF. CDR3 nucleotides: TGTGCCAGCAGCGCTAGCGGGGCTGCAGATACGCAGTATTTT.

J is TRBJ1-1 and V is TRBV19; tentatively, D is TRBD1 (5 bases). Trimming shortened V by 6 bases and J by 1 base, and 15 bases separated the two germline ends. CDR3 size: 15 residues. The germline V gene has CDR1 LNHDA and CDR2 SQIVND (reference sequence). The CDR3 DNA is TGTGCCAGTAGGGGGGTGGAGGGACCGAACACTGAAGCTTTCTTT. Amino acids: CASRGVEGPNTEAFF.

The chain is built from TRBV2 and TRBJ2-5; D may correspond to TRBD1 or TRBD2 (6 bases each). Germline CDR1 is SNHLY and CDR2 is FYNNEI. The CDR3 runs to 15 residues. V was shortened by 4 bases and J by 5 bases, with 17 bases between the two germline ends. The CDR3 region has the DNA TGTGCCAGCAGTGTGGAATCTTGGGGGGCTGAGACCCAGTACTTC. This codes for CASSVESWGAETQYF.

The gene calls are TRBV5-6 and TRBJ1-3; D remains ambiguous. CDR3 length: 13 amino acids. The germline gives CDR1 SGHDT, CDR2 YYEEEE. The V gene lost 1 base and the J gene lost 3 bases, with 5 bases spanning the gap. The DNA of the CDR3 is TGTGCCAGCAGCTTGTTTGGTGGAAACACCATATATTTT. This gives the protein CASSLFGGNTIYF. The variable domain in full, completed from reference TRBV5-6 and TRBJ1-3, reads DAGVTQSPTHLIKTRGQQVTLRCSPKSGHDTVSWYQQALGQGPQFIFQYYEEEERQRGNFPDRFSGHQFPNYSSELNVNALLLGDSALYLCASSLFGGNTIYFGEGSWLTVV.

The V gene is TRBV7-2, the J gene TRBJ2-3; D gene uncertain. The CDR3 is 14 residues long. Trimming removed 6 bases from V and 3 bases from J, with 13 bases in between. Germline CDR1 and CDR2: SGHTA and FQGNSA. In nucleotides, the CDR3 is TGTGCCAGCAGGAAGGCTTTTGAGACAGATACGCAGTATTTT. Encoded protein: CASRKAFETDTQYF. Supplemented by reference TRBV7-2 and TRBJ2-3, the full variable domain reads GAGVSQSPSNKVTEKGKDVELRCDPISGHTALYWYRQSLGQGLEFLIYFQGNSAPDKSGLPSDRFSAERTGGSVSTLTIQRTQQEDSAVYLCASRKAFETDTQYFGPGTRLTVL.

The rearrangement joins TRBV4-1 to TRBJ2-7; tentative D call: TRBD1 (6 bases). CDR3 length: 15 amino acids. CDR1 is MGHRA and CDR2 is YSYEKL in the germline V gene. The germline V and J ends were trimmed by 3 bases and 2 bases, with 14 bases remaining between them. The CDR3, as DNA: TGCGCCAGCAGCCACTCACAGGGATTAACCTACGAGCAGTACTTC. Its protein is CASSHSQGLTYEQYF.

The chain uses TRBV5-8 and TRBJ1-1, with a weak D call TRBD1 (5 bases). V lost 2 bases, J lost 8 bases, and 22 bases lay in between. The CDR3 contains 16 residues. Germline CDR1 SGHTS, CDR2 YDEGEE. The CDR3 reads CASSLIARGDRLEAFF. The CDR3 nucleotides are TGTGCCAGCAGCTTAATTGCTCGAGGGGATCGATTGGAAGCTTTCTTT.

This sequence joins TRBV5-1 and TRBJ2-1; the match to TRBD2 covers 7 bases. The CDR3 totals 16 residues. The germline gives CDR1 SGHRS, CDR2 YFSETQ. Trimming at V came to 0 bases and at J to 1 base, leaving 4 bases not matched to a gene. CDR3 sequence (DNA): TGCGCCAGCAGCTTGGGACTAGCCGCGTCCTACAATGAGCAGTTCTTC. The encoded protein is CASSLGLAASYNEQFF.

This clone has just a few counts. This sequence joins TRBV18 and TRBJ1-5; the D gene is possibly TRBD1 (6 bases). Trimming removed 6 bases from V and 0 bases from J, with 12 bases in between. CDR1 KGHSH and CDR2 LQKENI come from the germline V gene. The CDR3 spans 15 residues. The CDR3, as DNA: TGTGCCAGCTCTCCTAACAGGGATAGCAATCAGCCCCAGCATTTT. Translation: CASSPNRDSNQPQHF.

The chain has TRBV10-2 and TRBJ2-2, with TRBD2 matching 7 bases. The CDR3 runs 18 residues. The germline gives CDR1 WSHSY, CDR2 SAAADI. With V trimmed by 3 bases and J by 6 bases, 16 bases remained unmatched. Here the CDR3 reads CASSEWGLAGEVAGELFF. The CDR3 bases are TGCGCCAGCAGTGAATGGGGTCTGGCGGGAGAGGTAGCCGGGGAGCTGTTTTTT.

The genes are TRBV6-5 and TRBJ1-1, with D possibly matching TRBD1 (5 bases). Deletions cut 2 bases from V and 8 bases from J, with 15 bases between. Germline V CDR1 and CDR2: MNHEY, SVGAGI. The CDR3 has 14 amino acids. The chain's CDR3 is CASSYGVGGSEAFF. CDR3 DNA: TGTGCCAGCAGTTACGGTGTTGGGGGGAGCGAAGCTTTCTTT.

Remarks on this clone: At one end, the junction sequence differs from germline, possibly due to a read error. The V gene is TRBV27, the J gene TRBJ2-1; TRBD1 or TRBD2 may be the D gene (5 bases each). CDR3 size: 13 residues. Germline V gene lookup returns CDR1 MNHEY and CDR2 SMNVEV (reference sequence). DNA of the CDR3: TGTGCCAGCAGTCTATCAGAGGGGTTTGAGCAGTTCTTC. It is translated as CASSLSEGFEQFF.

The J gene is TRBJ1-4, the V gene TRBV5-1; possible D gene TRBD1, 5 bases. CDR1 and CDR2 (germline): SGHRS, YFSETQ. This CDR3 has 16 residues. Trimming shortened V by 4 bases and J by 0 bases, and 13 bases separated the two germline ends. The CDR3 region is CASSPRTIATNEKLFF. In DNA, the CDR3 is TGCGCCAGCAGCCCCCGGACAATCGCAACTAATGAAAAACTGTTTTTT.

The chain has TRBV10-2 and TRBJ2-1, with D possibly being TRBD2 (6 bases). The germline gives CDR1 WSHSY, CDR2 SAAADI. The germline V and J ends were trimmed by 5 bases and 4 bases, with 12 bases remaining between them. The CDR3 has 14 residues. CDR3 amino acids: CASSMGLVYNEQFF. The CDR3 DNA reads as TGCGCCAGCAGTATGGGACTGGTGTACAATGAGCAGTTCTTC.

In this sample, this clone turned up a few times. The chain links TRBV5-4 to TRBJ1-2; a possible D gene is TRBD1 (5 bases). The CDR3 length is 13 residues. V lost 0 bases to trimming and J lost 6 bases, with 9 bases between them. Germline V gene data show CDR1 as SGHNT and CDR2 as YYREEE (reference sequence). DNA for the CDR3: TGTGCCAGCAGCTTGGGAGGGGTTGATGGCTACACCTTC. This translates into CASSLGGVDGYTF.

J is TRBJ2-1 and V is TRBV6-5, with D hard to call. The ends were cut back, 0 bases at V and 6 bases at J, with 6 bases in the middle. The CDR3 sequence is 13 residues long. Germline lookup yields CDR1 MNHEY and CDR2 SVGAGI. CDR3 sequence reads: CASSYSSSNEQFF. The CDR3, as DNA: TGTGCCAGCAGTTACTCGTCTAGCAATGAGCAGTTCTTC.

The chain links TRBV19 to TRBJ1-1; D gene uncertain. Trimming took off 6 bases at V and 2 bases at J, with 7 bases between the two ends. The CDR3 has 12 residues. CDR1 is LNHDA, CDR2 SQIVND, per germline (reference sequence). The DNA of the CDR3 is TGTGCCAGTAGGCGCGGAAACACTGAAGCTTTCTTT. This encodes CASRRGNTEAFF.

The genes are TRBV30 and TRBJ2-2; D is possibly TRBD1 (5 bases). Germline-derived CDR1 and CDR2 are GTSNPN and SVGIG (reference sequence). The CDR3 contains 14 residues. Trimming shortened V by 0 bases and J by 6 bases, and 11 bases separated the two germline ends. The CDR3 DNA sequence: TGTGCCTGGAGTGTTGGCAGGGTTCCCGGGGAGCTGTTTTTT. As protein: CAWSVGRVPGELFF.

The CDR3 DNA follows: TGTGCCAGCAGCGCCGGAACTACCTCCTACAATGAGCAGTTCTTC. Protein sequence: CASSAGTTSYNEQFF. The chain has TRBV9 and TRBJ2-1; D is unclear. The germline gives CDR1 SGDLS, CDR2 YYNGEE. V was shortened by 3 bases and J by 0 bases, with 10 bases between the two germline ends. The CDR3 is 15 residues long.

The CDR3: CASSVAETQSEAFF. The CDR3 coding sequence is TGTGCCAGCAGCGTAGCGGAGACCCAATCTGAAGCTTTCTTT. The genes are TRBV9 and TRBJ1-1; D is unresolved. The CDR3 loop spans 14 amino acids. Trimming removed 0 bases from V and 6 bases from J, with 12 bases in between. Germline-derived CDR1 and CDR2 are SGDLS and YYNGEE.

The V and J genes are TRBV7-8 and TRBJ2-2; D possibly corresponds to TRBD2 (6 bases). CDR1 and CDR2 (germline): SGHVS, FQNEAQ. V lost 3 bases to trimming and J lost 7 bases, with 12 bases between them. This CDR3 region has 14 residues. CDR3 residues: CASSLYPGDGELFF. CDR3 in DNA: TGTGCCAGCAGCTTGTATCCGGGGGACGGGGAGCTGTTTTTT.